This T cell receptor beta chain was observed in a study of blood T cell repertoires in COVID-19 (dated by TCRdb to about 2020). As for the study more broadly: Collaborator samples came from the United States, Italy and Spain and covered acute and convalescent phases of COVID-19. Subjects who had been exposed to COVID-19, were actively infected with it, or had recovered from it provided the deeply sampled blood TCRbeta repertoires that made up the dataset. The sample metadata nearly always contained a de-identified subject ID, COVID-19 status, age in years and sex. The prospective study material was composed of cDNA or gDNA derived from T cells, B-cell-depleted T cells, or PBMCs. HLA class I and class II types, where available, came from metadata supplied by the sample provider rather than from assay-based typing. Samples came from the ongoing ImmuneRACE study (first 160 participants) plus 1,254 subjects from 6 global collaborators. A freely available public database, intended as a resource for researchers studying the immune response to SARS-CoV-2, is where the repertoires were released.

Details on this clone: The target of this receptor is not known. The sample holds no much larger clone one base away, and base qualities are not on file.

Overall study results and their limits: The amount of clinical and demographic metadata varied by source and participant and was provided uncurated.

From a lookup of the germline V gene, CDR1 and CDR2 are SGHDT and YYEEEE. Inclusive of the bounding cysteine and phenylalanine, the CDR3 is 17 residues long. Solely the CDR3 DNA is kept, with 51 bases framed from the first base. Unmatched junction bases come to 9, with V trimmed by 1 base and J by 0 bases. TCRbeta CDR3 regions were amplified from genomic DNA by means of the immunoSEQ Assay, a bias-controlled multiplex PCR. In the original analysis: Within the assay, amplification of reference gene primers was used to estimate how many nucleated cells each sample contained. Sequence reads were collapsed and filtered to measure the absolute abundance of every unique TCRbeta CDR3 rearrangement. Productive Simpson clonality was computed per sample as the square root of Simpson's diversity index over productive rearrangements. TCRdb carries this immuneACCESS record with in-frame sequences only. Its versions omit some clonotypes, under half of them owing to an unresolved V gene in the studies checked, with the rest unexplained. Clone size and V and J calls were adopted from that table, with D and trimming inferred from the DNA. This sample comprises 370,000 or so clones, over 65% of them detected only once. The top ten clones comprise 0.85% to 1.2% of the sample.

Collaborating institutions collected whole blood in K2EDTA tubes following their own protocols. For TCRbeta analysis, collaborators shipped samples in one of three forms: frozen whole blood, isolated PBMCs, or DNA extracted from either of those sample types. The sequence is built from TRBV5-6 and TRBJ1-1; the junction holds 7 bases that match TRBD1. The receptor was derived from a human donor with acute or convalescent COVID-19. The donor label of this sample is uncertain. Source material: peripheral blood. CDR3 sequence: CASSLFRGPSMNTEAFF. Read as DNA, the sequence is TGTGCCAGCAGCTTGTTTAGGGGGCCCTCAATGAACACTGAAGCTTTCTTT.